The 17 T cell receptor beta chains in this list originate from one sample, sequenced in a study of Ad26.COV2.S vaccination and SARS-CoV-2 variants. The treatment: roughly 20 received Ad26.COV2.S at low or high dose, single or two shots; about five received placebo; per-sample allocation not given. Material that was analyzed had been drawn on day 63 after the first vaccine or placebo injection. The data were produced by immunoSEQ multiplex PCR, yet TCRdb's version contains in-frame clones alone and is incomplete. This table holds some 520,000 clones, approximately 90% found once. The material was peripheral blood, obtained in a trial of Ad26.COV2.S vaccine versus placebo. The receptors shown here come from a person between 18 and 60 years old who received the Ad26.COV2.S COVID-19 vaccine or a placebo.

The chain links TRBV7-9 to TRBJ1-2; D may be TRBD1 (5 bases). There are 14 residues in the CDR3. Germline assignment: CDR1 SEHNR and CDR2 FQNEAQ (reference sequence). The germline V and J ends were trimmed by 4 bases and 3 bases, with 12 bases remaining between them. The CDR3 DNA reads TGTGCCAGCAGCTCTACCGGGGCCGACTATGGCTACACCTTC. Translated, it gives CASSSTGADYGYTF.

This chain joins TRBV5-6 and TRBJ2-5; D possibly corresponds to TRBD2 (5 bases). The CDR3 sequence is 15 residues long. The V gene lost 4 bases and the J gene lost 0 bases, with 13 bases spanning the gap. CDR1 and CDR2 from the germline V gene are SGHDT and YYEEEE. The CDR3 coding sequence is TGTGCCAGCAGCCCACCGGACTGGTACCAAGAGACCCAGTACTTC. It encodes CASSPPDWYQETQYF.

The chain uses TRBV27 and TRBJ1-5, with a tentative D call TRBD1 (5 bases). The CDR3 runs 15 residues. V lost 2 bases, J lost 1 base, and 9 bases lay in between. Looked up from germline, CDR1 is MNHEY and CDR2 is SMNVEV (reference sequence). CDR3 region: CASSLKGLSNQPQHF. The CDR3 coding sequence is TGTGCCAGCAGTTTAAAGGGGTTGAGCAATCAGCCCCAGCATTTT.

The chain joins TRBV19 to TRBJ2-7, with 14 bases matching TRBD2. Looked up from germline, CDR1 is LNHDA and CDR2 is SQIVND (reference sequence). The ends lost 5 bases at V and 3 bases at J; junction bases unmatched: 9. This CDR3 has 17 amino acids. The DNA of the CDR3 is TGTGCCAGTAGTCCACGACTAGCGGGAGGGCCTTTCTACGAGCAGTACTTC. Translation gives CASSPRLAGGPFYEQYF.

This clone was detected a few times. The chain combines TRBV15 with TRBJ2-7; D is unclear. CDR3 length: 13 amino acids. Germline V lookup: CDR1 LNHNV, CDR2 YYDKDF (reference sequence). V was cut by 4 bases and J by 0 bases, with 7 bases left in between. The DNA of the CDR3 is TGTGCCACCAGCAAGCATAGCTCCTACGAGCAGTACTTC. Protein: CATSKHSSYEQYF.

The chain combines TRBV5-1 with TRBJ1-1; D call uncertain. The V end lost 0 bases, the J end lost 0 bases, and 15 bases lay between the germline ends. This CDR3 is built from 17 residues. The germline gives CDR1 SGHRS, CDR2 YFSETQ. The CDR3 protein is CASSLGVRDFMNTEAFF. The CDR3 bases are TGCGCCAGCAGCTTGGGAGTGCGGGATTTCATGAACACTGAAGCTTTCTTT.

The gene calls are TRBV2 and TRBJ2-1; 7 bases map to TRBD2. CDR3 length: 13 amino acids. V trimming: 7 bases; J trimming: 2 bases; junction bases outside the gene matches: 2. The germline V gene encodes CDR1 SNHLY and CDR2 FYNNEI. CDR3 region: CASTLAAYNEQFF. CDR3 nucleotides: TGTGCCAGCACCCTAGCGGCCTACAATGAGCAGTTCTTC.

The rearrangement uses TRBV11-3 and TRBJ1-1; unclear D gene. Germline V gene lookup returns CDR1 SGHNT and CDR2 YENEEA. The ends were cut back, 5 bases at V and 5 bases at J, with 18 bases in the middle. This CDR3 has 15 amino acids. The CDR3 nucleotides read TGTGCCAGCAGCCCGGAGGGTAGGTTAGGGACTGAAGCTTTCTTT. Protein sequence: CASSPEGRLGTEAFF.

The chain recombines TRBV5-6 with TRBJ2-3; D is unresolved. Germline V lookup: CDR1 SGHDT, CDR2 YYEEEE. The CDR3 consists of 14 residues. The V gene lost 2 bases and the J gene lost 1 base, with 8 bases spanning the gap. This CDR3 is CASSFKFGTDTQYF. The CDR3 nucleotides are TGTGCCAGCAGCTTTAAGTTTGGCACAGATACGCAGTATTTT.

The J gene is TRBJ2-7, the V gene TRBV7-2; unclear D gene. Germline V gene data show CDR1 as SGHTA and CDR2 as FQGNSA. CDR3 length equals 12 residues. V was trimmed by 1 base and J by 5 bases, leaving 6 bases between them. The CDR3 nucleotides read TGTGCCAGCAGCTTAGATTTTGACGAGCAGTACTTC. The encoded protein is CASSLDFDEQYF.

This chain joins TRBV12-3 or TRBV12-4 and TRBJ2-2; D might be TRBD2 (6 bases). V lost 4 bases and J lost 11, with 14 bases in between. The CDR3 consists of 13 residues. The CDR3 DNA follows: TGTGCCAGCAGTTCTACCCGGGACTCCGAGCTGTTTTTT. Its translation: CASSSTRDSELFF.

The chain is built from TRBV7-8 and TRBJ2-7, with a possible D match to TRBD2 (7 bases). Trimming removed 6 bases from V and 7 bases from J, with 19 bases in between. From germline, CDR1 is SGHVS and CDR2 FQNEAQ. This CDR3 is 14 amino acids long. The CDR3 spells CASSSPSGGGEQYF. DNA of the CDR3: TGTGCCAGCAGTTCGCCGTCGGGGGGCGGAGAGCAGTACTTC.

The rearrangement uses TRBV7-9 and TRBJ1-1, with D tentatively TRBD1 (6 bases). Germline CDR1 reads SEHNR; CDR2 reads FQNEAQ (reference sequence). This CDR3 spans 16 amino acids. Between the trimmed V and J ends, which lost 5 bases and 4 bases, there was a span of 20 bases. DNA of the CDR3: TGTGCCAGCAGCCCCCCCTTTCGGCAGGGGAGCACTGAAGCTTTCTTT. Encoded protein: CASSPPFRQGSTEAFF.

V usage is TRBV7-2 and J usage is TRBJ2-2; TRBD2 matches 14 bases. Germline V gene sequence: CDR1 SGHTA, CDR2 FQGNSA. The CDR3 extends over 17 amino acids. V was clipped by 4 bases and J by 3 bases; unmatched bases: 4. CDR3 amino acids: CASSSGTSGRYTGELFF. DNA for the CDR3: TGTGCCAGCAGCTCCGGGACTAGCGGGAGATACACCGGGGAGCTGTTTTTT.

The chain is built from TRBV3-1 (or the pseudogene TRBV3-2) and TRBJ2-3; no definite D call. Germline loops: CDR1 LGHDT, CDR2 YNNKEL (reference sequence). The CDR3 spans 13 residues. The V gene lost 0 bases and the J gene lost 4 bases, with 5 bases spanning the gap. DNA for the CDR3: TGTGCCAGCAGCCAAGATCGCCCAGATACGCAGTATTTT. Protein product: CASSQDRPDTQYF.

J is TRBJ1-2 and V is TRBV3-1 (or the pseudogene TRBV3-2); no definite D call. The germline V gene encodes CDR1 LGHDT and CDR2 YNNKEL (reference sequence). CDR3 length: 11 amino acids. V was clipped by 0 bases and J by 8 bases, with 4 bases between them. The CDR3 loop reads CASSQERGYTF. The CDR3 coding sequence is TGTGCCAGCAGCCAAGAGCGGGGCTACACCTTC.

Only one count was recorded for this clone. The chain combines TRBV6-2 or TRBV6-3 with TRBJ2-7; no firm D call. This CDR3 is 14 amino acids long. The germline V and J ends were trimmed by 4 bases and 1 base, with 11 bases remaining between them. The germline V gene encodes CDR1 MNHEY and CDR2 SVGEGT. CDR3 sequence: CASSSTGTSYEQYF. DNA for the CDR3: TGTGCCAGCAGTTCGACCGGCACTTCCTACGAGCAGTACTTC.